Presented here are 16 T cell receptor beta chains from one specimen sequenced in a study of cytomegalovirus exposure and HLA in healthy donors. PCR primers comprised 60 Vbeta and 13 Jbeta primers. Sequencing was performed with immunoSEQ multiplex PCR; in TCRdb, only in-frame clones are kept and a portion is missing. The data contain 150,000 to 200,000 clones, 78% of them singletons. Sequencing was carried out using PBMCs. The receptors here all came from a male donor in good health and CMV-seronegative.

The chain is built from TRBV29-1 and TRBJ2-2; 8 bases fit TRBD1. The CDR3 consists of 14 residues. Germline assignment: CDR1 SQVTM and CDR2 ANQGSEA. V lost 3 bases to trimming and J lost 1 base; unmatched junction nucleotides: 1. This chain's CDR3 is CSVDGQGNTGELFF. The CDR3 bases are TGCAGCGTTGACGGACAGGGGAACACCGGGGAGCTGTTTTTT.

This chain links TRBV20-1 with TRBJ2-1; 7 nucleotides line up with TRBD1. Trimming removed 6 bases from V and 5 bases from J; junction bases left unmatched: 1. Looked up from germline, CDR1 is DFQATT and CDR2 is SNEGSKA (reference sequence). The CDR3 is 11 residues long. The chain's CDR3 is CSAQGDNEQFF. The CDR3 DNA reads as TGCAGTGCGCAGGGGGACAATGAGCAGTTCTTC.

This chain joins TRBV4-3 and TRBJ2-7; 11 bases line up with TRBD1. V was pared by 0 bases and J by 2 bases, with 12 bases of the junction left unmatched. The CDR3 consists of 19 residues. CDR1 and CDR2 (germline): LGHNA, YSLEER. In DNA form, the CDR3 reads TGCGCCAGCAGCCAAGATTTTACGGGGACAGGGGGTAGTCCCTACGAGCAGTACTTC. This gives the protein CASSQDFTGTGGSPYEQYF.

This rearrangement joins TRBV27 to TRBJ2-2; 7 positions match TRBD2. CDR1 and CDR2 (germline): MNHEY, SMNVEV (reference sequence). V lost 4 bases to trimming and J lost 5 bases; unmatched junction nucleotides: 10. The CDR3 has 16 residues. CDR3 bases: TGTGCCAGCAGTTCTTGGGGTAGCGGGTTTACCGGGGAGCTGTTTTTT. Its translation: CASSSWGSGFTGELFF.

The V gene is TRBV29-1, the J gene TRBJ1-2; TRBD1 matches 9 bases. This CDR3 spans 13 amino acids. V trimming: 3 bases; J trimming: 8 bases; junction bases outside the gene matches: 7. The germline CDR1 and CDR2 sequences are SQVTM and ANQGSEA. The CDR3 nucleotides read TGCAGCGTTGATACGACAGGGGGACGGGGCTACACCTTC. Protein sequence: CSVDTTGGRGYTF.

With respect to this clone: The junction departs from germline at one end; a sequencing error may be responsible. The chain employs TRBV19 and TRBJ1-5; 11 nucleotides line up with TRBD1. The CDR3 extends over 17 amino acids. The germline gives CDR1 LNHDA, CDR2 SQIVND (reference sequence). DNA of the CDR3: TGTGCCAGTAGTTTTAGACCGGGACAGGGGGAAAAGCAGCCCCAGCGTTTT. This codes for CASSFRPGQGEKQPQRF.

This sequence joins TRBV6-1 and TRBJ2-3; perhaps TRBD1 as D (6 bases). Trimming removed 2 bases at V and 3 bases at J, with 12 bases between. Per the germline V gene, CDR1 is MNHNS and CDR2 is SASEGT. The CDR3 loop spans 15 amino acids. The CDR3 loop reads CASSETGWGTDTQYF. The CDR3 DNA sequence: TGTGCCAGCAGTGAAACAGGGTGGGGTACAGATACGCAGTATTTT.

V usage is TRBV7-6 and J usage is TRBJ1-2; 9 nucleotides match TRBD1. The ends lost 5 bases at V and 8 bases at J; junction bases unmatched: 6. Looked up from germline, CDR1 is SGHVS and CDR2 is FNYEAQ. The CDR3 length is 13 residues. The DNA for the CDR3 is TGTGCCAGCAGCCCATACAGGGGGCGCGGCTACACCTTC. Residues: CASSPYRGRGYTF.

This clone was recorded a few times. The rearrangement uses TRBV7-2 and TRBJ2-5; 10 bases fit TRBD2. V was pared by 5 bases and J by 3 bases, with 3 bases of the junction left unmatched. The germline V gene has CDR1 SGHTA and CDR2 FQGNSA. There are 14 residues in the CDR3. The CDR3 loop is CASSPGLAKETQYF. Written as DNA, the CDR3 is TGTGCCAGCAGCCCGGGACTAGCGAAAGAGACCCAGTACTTC.

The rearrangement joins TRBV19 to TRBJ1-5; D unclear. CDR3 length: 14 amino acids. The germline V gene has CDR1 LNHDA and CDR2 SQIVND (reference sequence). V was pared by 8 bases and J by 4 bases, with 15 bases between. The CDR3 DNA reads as TGTGCCAGTTCGGACTACAATATGAATCAGCCCCAGCATTTT. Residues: CASSDYNMNQPQHF.

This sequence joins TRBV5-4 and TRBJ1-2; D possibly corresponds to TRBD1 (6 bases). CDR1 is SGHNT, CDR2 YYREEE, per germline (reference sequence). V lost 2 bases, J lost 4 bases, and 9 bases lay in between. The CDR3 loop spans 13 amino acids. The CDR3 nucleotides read TGTGCCAGCAGCTTAGGACAGCTCTATGGCTACACCTTC. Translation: CASSLGQLYGYTF. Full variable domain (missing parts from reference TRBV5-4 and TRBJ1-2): ETGVTQSPTHLIKTRGQQVTLRCSSQSGHNTVSWYQQALGQGPQFIFQYYREEENGRGNFPPRFSGLQFPNYSSELNVNALELDDSALYLCASSLGQLYGYTFGSGTRLTVV.

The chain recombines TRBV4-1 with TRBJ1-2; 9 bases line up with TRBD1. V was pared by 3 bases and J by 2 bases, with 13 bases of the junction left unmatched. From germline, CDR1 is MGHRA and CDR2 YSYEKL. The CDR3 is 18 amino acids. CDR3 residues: CASSHSTSGTGRNYGYTF. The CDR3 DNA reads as TGCGCCAGCAGCCATTCTACTTCCGGGACAGGGAGGAACTATGGCTACACCTTC.

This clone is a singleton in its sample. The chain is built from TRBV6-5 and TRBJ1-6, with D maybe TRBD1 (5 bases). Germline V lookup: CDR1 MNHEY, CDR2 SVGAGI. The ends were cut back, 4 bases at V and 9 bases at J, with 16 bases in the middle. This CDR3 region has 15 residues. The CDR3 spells CASSSSGTPSSPLHF. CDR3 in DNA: TGTGCCAGCAGTTCCTCCGGGACTCCAAGTTCACCCCTCCACTTT.

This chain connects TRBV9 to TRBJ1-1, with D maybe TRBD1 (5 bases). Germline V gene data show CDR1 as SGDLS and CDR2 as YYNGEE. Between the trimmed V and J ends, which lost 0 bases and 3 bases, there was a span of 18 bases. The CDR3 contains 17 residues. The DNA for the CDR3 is TGTGCCAGCAGCGTAGGGGCCCACGACAGTTATGACACTGAAGCTTTCTTT. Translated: CASSVGAHDSYDTEAFF.

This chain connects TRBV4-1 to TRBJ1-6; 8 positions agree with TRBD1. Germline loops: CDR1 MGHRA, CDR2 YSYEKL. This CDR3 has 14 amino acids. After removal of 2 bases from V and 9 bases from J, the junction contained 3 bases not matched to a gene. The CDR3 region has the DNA TGCGCCAGCAGCCAACAGGGGGCGTTTTCACCCCTCCACTTT. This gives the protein CASSQQGAFSPLHF.

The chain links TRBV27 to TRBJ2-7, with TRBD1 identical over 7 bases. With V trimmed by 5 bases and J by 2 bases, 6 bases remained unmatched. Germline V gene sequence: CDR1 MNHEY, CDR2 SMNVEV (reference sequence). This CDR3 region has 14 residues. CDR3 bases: TGTGCCAGCAGTCCCGGGACAGCGACCTACGAGCAGTACTTC. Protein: CASSPGTATYEQYF.